This T cell receptor (beta chain) was recorded in a study of vaccination and CD4 T cells after COVID-19. Treatment defined: 10-day PBMC culture with coronavirus spike peptide pools or control peptides (ViraFEST assay). V lost 0 bases to trimming and J lost 0 bases, with 9 bases between them. The CDR3 loop spans 17 amino acids. The germline gives CDR1 SGHTA, CDR2 FQGNSA. This clonotype occurred a few times. Its antigen remains unknown. Once obtained from cultured CD4+ T cells, the DNA was sequenced using the Oncomine TCR Beta short-read assay. TCRdb re-derived calls from the PCR reads in MiXCR, one entry per CDR3 protein. The table includes under 20,000 distinct CDR3 sequences, 25% to 40% detected once. General study findings and limits: SARS-CoV-2-reactive clonotypes showed a nonsignificant median rise from about 20 to 38.

The chain recombines TRBV7-2 with TRBJ2-6; possibly TRBD2 for D (5 bases). Sequencing was carried out using cultured CD4+ T cells from blood. The clonotype comes from a human donor with COVID-19. CDR3: CASSLAGRSSGANVLTF. In DNA, the CDR3 is TGTGCCAGCAGCTTAGCTGGGAGAAGCTCTGGGGCCAACGTCCTGACTTTC.